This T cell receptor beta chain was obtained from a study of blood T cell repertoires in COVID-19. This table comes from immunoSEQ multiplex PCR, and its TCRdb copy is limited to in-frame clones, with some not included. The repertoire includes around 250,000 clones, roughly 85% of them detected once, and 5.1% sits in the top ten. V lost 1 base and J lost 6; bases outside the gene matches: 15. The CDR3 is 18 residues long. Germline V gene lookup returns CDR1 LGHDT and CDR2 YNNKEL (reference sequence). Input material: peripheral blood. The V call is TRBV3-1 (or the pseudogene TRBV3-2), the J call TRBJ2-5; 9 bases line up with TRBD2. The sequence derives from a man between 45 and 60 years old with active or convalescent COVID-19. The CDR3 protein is CASSQVKSRWREGQTQYF. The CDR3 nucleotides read TGTGCCAGCAGCCAAGTAAAAAGTAGGTGGCGGGAGGGACAGACCCAGTACTTC.